This is a list of T cell receptor beta chains from one sample in a study of vaccination effects on CD4 cells after COVID-19. No antigen has been identified for these receptors. The protocol was immunoSEQ multiplex PCR, while the TCRdb copy is restricted to in-frame clones and leaves out a portion. This sample has around 30,000 clones; around 70% occur once, and the top ten carry more than 10%. Sequences were derived from CD4+ T cells from PBMCs cultured with HCoV-229E spike peptides, sampled after COVID-19 vaccination. These receptors all come from a human donor who received a COVID-19 vaccine. Each CDR3 is given with its conserved first and last residue. The order of the fields is V gene, J gene, CDR3 length, clone size, D gene, CDR3 protein, CDR3 DNA. D genes are given only for firm matches. The size of a clone is reported for some rows only, either as once, few or many, or as a class for expanded clones.

TRBV30	TRBJ2-2	16	few	TRBD1	CAWRRSGQGDTGELFF	TGTGCCTGGAGGAGGAGCGGACAGGGGGACACCGGGGAGCTGTTTTTT
TRBV11-2	TRBJ2-1	15	.	.	CASRRLRGSYNEQFF	TGTGCCAGCAGGCGTCTAAGGGGCTCCTACAATGAGCAGTTCTTC
TRBV18	TRBJ2-2	17	.	.	CASSPSQGLLSTGELFF	TGTGCCAGCTCACCAAGTCAGGGGTTATTATCCACCGGGGAGCTGTTTTTT
TRBV5-1	TRBJ2-7	19	.	TRBD2	CASRPGLAGIRASSYEQYF	TGCGCCAGTCGACCGGGACTAGCGGGAATTCGGGCTAGCTCCTACGAGCAGTACTTC
TRBV5-1	TRBJ1-1	14	.	.	CASSLAATNTEAFF	TGCGCCAGCAGCTTGGCTGCGACGAACACTGAAGCTTTCTTT
TRBV6-4	TRBJ1-4	13	.	.	CASRKGVGEKLFF	TGTGCCAGCAGAAAGGGTGTGGGTGAAAAACTGTTTTTT
TRBV27	TRBJ2-7	11	.	TRBD1	CASGTAYEQYF	TGTGCCAGCGGGACAGCCTACGAGCAGTACTTC
TRBV19	TRBJ1-5	15	.	.	CASSIDRYSNQPQHF	TGTGCCAGTAGTATAGATAGATATAGCAATCAGCCCCAGCATTTT
TRBV2	TRBJ2-7	14	few	TRBD1	CASRGVGQGYEQYF	TGTGCCAGCAGGGGGGTCGGACAGGGTTACGAGCAGTACTTC
TRBV19	TRBJ2-2	15	few	TRBD1	CASSMTGRIAGELFF	TGTGCCAGTAGTATGACAGGGAGAATTGCCGGGGAGCTGTTTTTT
TRBV4-1	TRBJ1-6	18	.	.	CASSHQGTTDVGNSPLHF	TGCGCCAGCAGCCATCAGGGGACTACGGACGTAGGGAATTCACCCCTCCACTTT
TRBV5-6	TRBJ1-1	11	.	.	CASSLWAEAFF	TGTGCCAGCAGCTTGTGGGCTGAAGCTTTCTTT
TRBV6-5	TRBJ2-4	15	.	.	CATRTRGLAKNIQYF	TGTGCCACCAGAACCCGGGGCCTAGCCAAAAACATTCAGTACTTC
TRBV7-9	TRBJ1-6	14	.	.	CASSLEQYNSPLHF	TGTGCCAGCAGCTTAGAGCAATATAATTCACCCCTCCACTTT
TRBV10-3	TRBJ2-7	14	.	TRBD1	CAISDDRGSSEQYF	TGTGCCATCAGTGACGACAGGGGGTCTTCCGAGCAGTACTTC
TRBV3-1/TRBV3-2	TRBJ2-7	16	.	TRBD2	CASSPPASGLSGEQYF	TGTGCCAGCAGCCCCCCGGCTAGCGGCCTTTCGGGGGAGCAGTACTTC
TRBV5-4	TRBJ2-7	16	.	.	CASSSWGYRVGYEQYF	TGTGCCAGCAGCTCTTGGGGTTACAGGGTTGGCTACGAGCAGTACTTC
TRBV4-1	TRBJ1-2	16	.	TRBD1	CASSSRSTGSNYGYTF	TGCGCCAGCAGCTCCCGGTCGACAGGGTCTAACTATGGCTACACCTTC
TRBV6-5	TRBJ2-2	13	.	.	CASSYSETGELFF	TGTGCCAGCAGTTACTCCGAGACCGGGGAGCTGTTTTTT
TRBV19	TRBJ2-4	14	once	TRBD2	CASSAGGPKNIQYF	TGTGCCAGTTCAGCGGGGGGGCCCAAAAACATTCAGTACTTC
TRBV20-1	TRBJ2-5	14	once	.	CSASPGWYQETQYF	TGCAGTGCTAGTCCCGGCTGGTACCAAGAGACCCAGTACTTC
TRBV5-1	TRBJ2-7	15	once	TRBD2	CASSGGGGSEYEQYF	TGCGCCAGCAGCGGTGGCGGCGGGAGTGAGTACGAGCAGTACTTC
TRBV18	TRBJ1-2	13	few	TRBD1	CASSLQGADGYTF	TGTGCCAGCTCACTTCAGGGGGCAGATGGCTACACCTTC
TRBV6-5	TRBJ2-2	15	.	.	CASSYGRENTGELFF	TGTGCCAGCAGTTACGGGCGGGAGAACACCGGGGAGCTGTTTTTT
TRBV19	TRBJ2-5	14	.	TRBD1	CASSLGTGGETQYF	TGTGCCAGTAGTCTAGGAACAGGGGGAGAGACCCAGTACTTC
TRBV7-2	TRBJ2-1	15	.	.	CASSHFFLIHNEQFF	TGTGCCAGCAGCCATTTTTTCCTCATCCACAATGAGCAGTTCTTC
TRBV27	TRBJ2-2	17	.	TRBD2	CASSLWELAGGTGELFF	TGTGCCAGCAGTTTATGGGAGCTAGCGGGAGGTACCGGGGAGCTGTTTTTT
TRBV18	TRBJ1-2	16	once	.	CASSPPNRTFNYGYTF	TGTGCCAGCTCACCTCCGAACAGGACTTTTAACTATGGCTACACCTTC